The present T cell receptor (beta chain) was sequenced within a study of blood T cell repertoires in COVID-19. Study at large: The analysed material was cDNA or gDNA that came from T cells, B-cell-depleted T cells, or PBMCs.

Profiled with immunoSEQ multiplex PCR; TCRdb holds only in-frame clones, not every one. The sample records under 150,000 clones, over 80% being singletons. This clone qualifies as medium-sized (0.01 to 0.1%). This sample includes further DNA sequences coding for the same CDR3. Trimming took 9 bases from V and 5 from J; bases not matched to a gene: 13. The germline V gene encodes CDR1 SGHDT and CDR2 YYEEEE. The CDR3 spans 15 residues. Recovered status in Cohort 3 required two negative PCRs, clearance, or symptom resolution. J is TRBJ2-2 and V is TRBV5-6, with 7 bases lining up with TRBD2. The specimen was PBMCs or T cells enriched from blood (not recorded which). The sequence derives from a man aged 25 to 40 who had recovered from COVID-19. The CDR3 bases are TGTGCCACCAAAACCGGCGGGGGTGGGACCGGGGAGCTGTTTTTT. Translated, it gives CATKTGGGGTGELFF.